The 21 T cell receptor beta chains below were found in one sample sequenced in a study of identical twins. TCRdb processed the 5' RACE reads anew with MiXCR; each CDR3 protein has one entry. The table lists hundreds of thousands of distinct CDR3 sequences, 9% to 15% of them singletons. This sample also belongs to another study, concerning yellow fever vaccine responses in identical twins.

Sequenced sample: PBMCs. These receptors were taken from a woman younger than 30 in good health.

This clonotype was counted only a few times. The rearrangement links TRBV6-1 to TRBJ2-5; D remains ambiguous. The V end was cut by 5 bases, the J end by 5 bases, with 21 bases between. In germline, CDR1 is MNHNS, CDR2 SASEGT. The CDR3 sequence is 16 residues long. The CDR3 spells CASSLPDSLTSETQYF. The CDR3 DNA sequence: TGTGCCAGCAGTCTGCCTGACTCCCTAACAAGCGAGACCCAGTACTTC.

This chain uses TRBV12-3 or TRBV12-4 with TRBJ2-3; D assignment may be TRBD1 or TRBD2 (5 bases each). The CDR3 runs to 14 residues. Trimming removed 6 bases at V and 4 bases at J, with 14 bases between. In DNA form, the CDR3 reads TGTGCCAGCAGCCCTCCGGGACGAGCAGATACGCAGTATTTT. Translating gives CASSPPGRADTQYF.

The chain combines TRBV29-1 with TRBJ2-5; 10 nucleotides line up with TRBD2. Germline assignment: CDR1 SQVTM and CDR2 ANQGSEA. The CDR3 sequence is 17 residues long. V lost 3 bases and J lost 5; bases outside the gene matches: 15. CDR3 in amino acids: CSVDRPSGGSLWETQYF. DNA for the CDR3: TGCAGCGTTGACAGACCTAGCGGGGGTAGCCTGTGGGAGACCCAGTACTTC.

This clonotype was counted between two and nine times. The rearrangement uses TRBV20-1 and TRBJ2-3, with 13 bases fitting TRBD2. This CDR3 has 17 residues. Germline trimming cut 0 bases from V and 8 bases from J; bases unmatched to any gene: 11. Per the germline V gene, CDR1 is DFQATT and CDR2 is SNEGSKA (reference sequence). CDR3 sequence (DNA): TGCAGTGCTAGAGATAGACTAGCGGGGGGAGAGATGGGTACGCAGTATTTT. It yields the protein CSARDRLAGGEMGTQYF.

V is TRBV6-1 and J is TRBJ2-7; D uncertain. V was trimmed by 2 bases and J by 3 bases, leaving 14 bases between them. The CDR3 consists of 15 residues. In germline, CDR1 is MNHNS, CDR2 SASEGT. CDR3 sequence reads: CASSEKSSDLYEQYF. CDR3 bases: TGTGCCAGCAGTGAAAAGTCGTCGGACCTCTACGAGCAGTACTTC.

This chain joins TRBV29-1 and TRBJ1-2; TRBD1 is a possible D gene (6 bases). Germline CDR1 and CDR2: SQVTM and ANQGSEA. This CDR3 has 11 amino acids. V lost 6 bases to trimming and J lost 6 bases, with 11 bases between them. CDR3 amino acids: CSVLQGHGYTF. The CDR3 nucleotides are TGCAGCGTATTACAGGGACATGGCTACACCTTC. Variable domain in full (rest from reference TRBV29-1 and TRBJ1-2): SAVISQKPSRDICQRGTSLTIQCQVDSQVTMMFWYRQQPGQSLTLIATANQGSEATYESGFVIDKFPISRPNLTFSTLTVSNMSPEDSSIYLCSVLQGHGYTFGSGTRLTVV.

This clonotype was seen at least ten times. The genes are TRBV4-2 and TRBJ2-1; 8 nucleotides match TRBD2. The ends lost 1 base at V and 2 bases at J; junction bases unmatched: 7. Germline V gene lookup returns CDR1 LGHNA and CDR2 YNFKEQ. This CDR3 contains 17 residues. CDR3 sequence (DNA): TGTGCCAGCAGCCAAGTCGTGGGACTAGACCCCTACAATGAGCAGTTCTTC. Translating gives CASSQVVGLDPYNEQFF.

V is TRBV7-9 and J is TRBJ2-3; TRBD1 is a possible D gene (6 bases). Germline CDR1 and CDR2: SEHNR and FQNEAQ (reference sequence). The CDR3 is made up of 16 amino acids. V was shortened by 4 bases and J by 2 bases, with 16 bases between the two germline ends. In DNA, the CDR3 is TGTGCCAGCAGCTCTCCGGACAGCTATCCCACAGATACGCAGTATTTT. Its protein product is CASSSPDSYPTDTQYF.

CDR3 region: CATSRDGGTGHYEQYF. The CDR3 region has the DNA TGTGCCACCAGCAGAGATGGCGGGACAGGGCACTACGAGCAGTACTTC. This sequence joins TRBV15 and TRBJ2-7, with 9 bases identical to TRBD1. Germline CDR1 LNHNV, CDR2 YYDKDF (reference sequence). V was clipped by 0 bases and J by 3 bases; unmatched bases: 6. The length of the CDR3 is 16 residues.

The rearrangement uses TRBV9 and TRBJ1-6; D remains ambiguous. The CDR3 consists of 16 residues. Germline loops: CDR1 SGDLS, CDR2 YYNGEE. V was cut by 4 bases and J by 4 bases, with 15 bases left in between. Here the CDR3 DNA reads TGTGCCAGCAGCCGGACGGACGGCTCTTATAATTCACCCCTCCACTTT. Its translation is CASSRTDGSYNSPLHF. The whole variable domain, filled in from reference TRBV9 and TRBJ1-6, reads DSGVTQTPKHLITATGQRVTLRCSPRSGDLSVYWYQQSLDQGLQFLIQYYNGEERAKGNILERFSAQQFPDLHSELNLSSLELGDSALYFCASSRTDGSYNSPLHFGNGTRLTVT.

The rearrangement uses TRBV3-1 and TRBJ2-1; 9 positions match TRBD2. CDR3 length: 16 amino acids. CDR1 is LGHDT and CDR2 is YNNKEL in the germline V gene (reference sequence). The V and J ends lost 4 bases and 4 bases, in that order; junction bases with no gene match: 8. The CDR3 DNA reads TGTGCCAGCAGCCGGAAGGAGCGGGGGGTTTACAATGAGCAGTTCTTC. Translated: CASSRKERGVYNEQFF.

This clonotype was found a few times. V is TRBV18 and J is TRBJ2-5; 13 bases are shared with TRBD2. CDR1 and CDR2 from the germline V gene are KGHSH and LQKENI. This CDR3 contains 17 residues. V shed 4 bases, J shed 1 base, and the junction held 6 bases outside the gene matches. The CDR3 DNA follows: TGTGCCAGCTCACTTATGGGGACTAGCGGGACCCAAGAGACCCAGTACTTC. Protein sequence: CASSLMGTSGTQETQYF.

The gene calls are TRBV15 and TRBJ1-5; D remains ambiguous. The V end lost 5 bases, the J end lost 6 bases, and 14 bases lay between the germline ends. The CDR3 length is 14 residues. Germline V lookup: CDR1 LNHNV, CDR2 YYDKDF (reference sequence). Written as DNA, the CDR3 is TGTGCCACCAGCGCCCAGGATTTGGTTCAGCCCCAGCATTTT. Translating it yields CATSAQDLVQPQHF. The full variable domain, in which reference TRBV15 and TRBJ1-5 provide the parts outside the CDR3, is DAMVIQNPRYQVTQFGKPVTLSCSQTLNHNVMYWYQQKSSQAPKLLFHYYDKDFNNEADTPDNFQSRRPNTSFCFLDIRSPGLGDTAMYLCATSAQDLVQPQHFGDGTRLSIL.

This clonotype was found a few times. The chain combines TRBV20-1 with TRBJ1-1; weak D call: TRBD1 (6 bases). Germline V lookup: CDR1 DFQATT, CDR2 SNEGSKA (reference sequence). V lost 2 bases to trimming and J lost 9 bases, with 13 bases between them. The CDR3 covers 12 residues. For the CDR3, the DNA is TGCAGTGCTAGACAAGACAGGAGACAAGCTTTCTTT. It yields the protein CSARQDRRQAFF.

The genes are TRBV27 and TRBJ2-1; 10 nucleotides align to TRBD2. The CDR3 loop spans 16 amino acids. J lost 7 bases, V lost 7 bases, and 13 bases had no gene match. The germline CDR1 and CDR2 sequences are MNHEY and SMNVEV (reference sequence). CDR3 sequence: CASILSLAGEGNEQFF. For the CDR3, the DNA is TGTGCCAGCATCCTGTCTCTAGCGGGGGAGGGGAATGAGCAGTTCTTC.

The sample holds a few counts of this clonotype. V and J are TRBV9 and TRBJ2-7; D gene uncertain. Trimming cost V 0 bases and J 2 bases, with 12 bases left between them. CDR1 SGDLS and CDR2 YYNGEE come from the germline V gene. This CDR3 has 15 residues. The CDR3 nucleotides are TGTGCCAGCAGCGTAGTCCCGGACGGAGCCTACGAGCAGTACTTC. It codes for CASSVVPDGAYEQYF.

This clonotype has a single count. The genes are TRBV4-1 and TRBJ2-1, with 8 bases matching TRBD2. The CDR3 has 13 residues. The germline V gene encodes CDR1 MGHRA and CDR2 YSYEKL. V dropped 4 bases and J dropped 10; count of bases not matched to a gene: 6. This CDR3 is CASSPPGRAEQFF. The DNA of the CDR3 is TGCGCCAGCAGCCCCCCCGGGAGGGCCGAGCAGTTCTTC.

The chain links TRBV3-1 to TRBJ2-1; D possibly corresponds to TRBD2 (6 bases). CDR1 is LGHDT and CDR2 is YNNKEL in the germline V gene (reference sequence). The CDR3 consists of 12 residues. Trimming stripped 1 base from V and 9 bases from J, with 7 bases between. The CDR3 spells CASSQGDFEQFF. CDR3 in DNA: TGTGCCAGCAGCCAAGGGGACTTTGAGCAGTTCTTC.

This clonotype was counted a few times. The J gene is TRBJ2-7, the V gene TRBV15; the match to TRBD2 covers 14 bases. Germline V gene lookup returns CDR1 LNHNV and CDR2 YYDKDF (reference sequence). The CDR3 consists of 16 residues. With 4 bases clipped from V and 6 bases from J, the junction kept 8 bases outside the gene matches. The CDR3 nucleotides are TGTGCCACCAGCACAACCGGGACTAGCGGGAGTATCGAGCAGTACTTC. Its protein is CATSTTGTSGSIEQYF.

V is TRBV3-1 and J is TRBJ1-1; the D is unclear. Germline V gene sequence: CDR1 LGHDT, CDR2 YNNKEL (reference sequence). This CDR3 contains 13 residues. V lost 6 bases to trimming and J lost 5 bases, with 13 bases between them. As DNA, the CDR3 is TGTGCCAGCAGAAAAACAGCGTTAACTGAAGCTTTCTTT. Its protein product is CASRKTALTEAFF.

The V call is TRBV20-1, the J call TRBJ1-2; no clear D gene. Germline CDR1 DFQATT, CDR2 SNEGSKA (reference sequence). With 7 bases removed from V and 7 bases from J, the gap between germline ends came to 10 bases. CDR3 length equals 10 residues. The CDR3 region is CSGRVGGYTF. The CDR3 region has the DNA TGCAGTGGAAGGGTGGGTGGCTACACCTTC.